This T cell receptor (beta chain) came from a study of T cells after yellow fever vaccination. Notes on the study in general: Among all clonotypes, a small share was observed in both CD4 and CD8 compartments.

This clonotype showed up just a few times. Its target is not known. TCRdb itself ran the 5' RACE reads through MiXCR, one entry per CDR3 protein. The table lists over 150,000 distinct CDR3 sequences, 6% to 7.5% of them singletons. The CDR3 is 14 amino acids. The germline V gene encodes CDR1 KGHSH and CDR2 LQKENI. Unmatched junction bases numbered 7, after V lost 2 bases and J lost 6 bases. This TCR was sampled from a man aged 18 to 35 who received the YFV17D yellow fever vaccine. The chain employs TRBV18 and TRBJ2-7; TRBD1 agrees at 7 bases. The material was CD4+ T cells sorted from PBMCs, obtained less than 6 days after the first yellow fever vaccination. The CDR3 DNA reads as TGTGCCAGCTCACCAGGCCAGGGGGTAATCGAGCAGTACTTC. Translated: CASSPGQGVIEQYF.